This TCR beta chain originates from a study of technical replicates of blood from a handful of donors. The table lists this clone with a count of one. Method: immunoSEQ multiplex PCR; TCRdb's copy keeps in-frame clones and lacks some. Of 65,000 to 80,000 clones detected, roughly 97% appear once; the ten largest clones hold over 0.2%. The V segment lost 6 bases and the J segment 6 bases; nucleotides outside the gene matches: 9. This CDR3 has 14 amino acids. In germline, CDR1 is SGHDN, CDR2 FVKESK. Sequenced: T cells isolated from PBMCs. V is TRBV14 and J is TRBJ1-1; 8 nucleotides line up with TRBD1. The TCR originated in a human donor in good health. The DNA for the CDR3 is TGTGCCAGCAGAGCCCAGGGGGCGCCGGCTGAAGCTTTCTTT. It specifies CASRAQGAPAEAFF.